One sample yielded the 2 T cell receptor beta chains listed below, sequenced in a study of T-cell memory formation after mild COVID-19. One entry per CDR3 protein results from TCRdb running MiXCR on the 5' RACE reads. There are 250,000 to 300,000 distinct CDR3 sequences in the sample; 16% occur only once, and roughly 25% lies in the top ten. Sequencing was done on a sample of PBMCs or a T cell subset sorted from them (not recorded which). The receptors here all came from a man aged 18 to 35 who had mild COVID-19 (a few samples of this study predate the infection). Cell type and time point are not known.

J is TRBJ2-3 and V is TRBV10-2; D might be TRBD2 (6 bases). CDR1 WSHSY and CDR2 SAAADI come from the germline V gene. The CDR3 runs to 15 residues. Trimming shortened V by 2 bases and J by 1 base, and 10 bases separated the two germline ends. CDR3 residues: CASSESASGTDTQYF. The CDR3 coding sequence is TGCGCCAGCAGTGAGAGCGCTAGCGGCACAGATACGCAGTATTTT.

The CDR3 region is CASSSAPSYEQYF. CDR3 bases: TGTGCCAGCAGCTCCGCTCCCTCCTACGAGCAGTACTTC. The chain is built from TRBV7-7 and TRBJ2-7; no firm D call. CDR3 length: 13 residues. V was clipped by 4 bases and J by 0 bases, with 7 bases between them. Germline CDR1 and CDR2: SSHAT and FNYEAQ (reference sequence).